Listed here are 22 T cell receptor beta chains from one sample, sequenced in a study of shared clonotypes between healthy human individuals. Using immunoSEQ multiplex PCR, the repertoire was profiled, and TCRdb retains in-frame clones only, with some absent. This sample has roughly 500,000 clones, with 95% to 97% found just once. Sequencing was carried out using naive CD4+ T cells sorted from blood. Subset given: CD45RA+ positively selected. Receptors were obtained from a woman in her twenties or thirties in good health.

This rearrangement joins TRBV10-2 to TRBJ2-7, with D possibly being TRBD1 (6 bases). CDR1 is WSHSY, CDR2 SAAADI, per germline. Trimming removed 3 bases at V and 2 bases at J, with 11 bases between. CDR3 length equals 14 residues. The CDR3 is CASSEPGHTYEQYF. The DNA of the CDR3 is TGCGCCAGCAGTGAACCGGGACACACCTACGAGCAGTACTTC.

This chain connects TRBV19 to TRBJ1-5; D possibly corresponds to TRBD1 (6 bases). Germline-derived CDR1 and CDR2 are LNHDA and SQIVND (reference sequence). The CDR3 runs 15 residues. The V and J ends lost 8 bases and 3 bases respectively, with 17 bases between them. CDR3 DNA: TGTGCCAGTTTGGGGCGGCAGGGGAACAATCAGCCCCAGCATTTT. Translation: CASLGRQGNNQPQHF.

The J gene is TRBJ2-6, the V gene TRBV5-4, with D tentatively TRBD1 (6 bases). Germline CDR1 and CDR2: SGHNT and YYREEE (reference sequence). V gave up 1 base and J gave up 0 bases, with 8 bases separating them. The CDR3 contains 16 residues. In DNA form, the CDR3 reads TGTGCCAGCAGCTTGTTCAGGGGCTCTGGGGCCAACGTCCTGACTTTC. Its protein is CASSLFRGSGANVLTF.

The chain combines TRBV5-1 with TRBJ2-7; no clear D. CDR3 length: 16 residues. Trimming removed 4 bases from V and 1 base from J, with 18 bases in between. Germline lookup yields CDR1 SGHRS and CDR2 YFSETQ. CDR3 region: CASSTNVGSASYEQYF. In nucleotides, the CDR3 is TGCGCCAGCAGCACCAACGTGGGCAGTGCTTCCTACGAGCAGTACTTC.

This chain links TRBV5-4 with TRBJ1-1; D is ambiguous. Germline V lookup: CDR1 SGHNT, CDR2 YYREEE (reference sequence). This CDR3 contains 14 residues. V lost 0 bases and J lost 6, with 12 bases in between. CDR3 in DNA: TGTGCCAGCAGCTTGGAGGTTAATCGACCTGAAGCTTTCTTT. Translating it yields CASSLEVNRPEAFF.

This chain joins TRBV7-9 and TRBJ2-6; 10 bases map to TRBD2. The J segment lost 2 bases and the V segment lost 2 bases, leaving 9 bases of the junction unmatched. Germline CDR1 and CDR2: SEHNR and FQNEAQ (reference sequence). The CDR3 runs 19 residues. The CDR3 DNA is TGTGCCAGCAGCTTATTAAAACTAGCGGGGCCGACTGGGGCCAACGTCCTGACTTTC. Protein product: CASSLLKLAGPTGANVLTF.

This clone was recorded a few times. The chain joins TRBV7-9 to TRBJ1-1; D is possibly TRBD1 (5 bases). The CDR3 loop spans 15 amino acids. Trimming took off 1 base at V and 0 bases at J, with 9 bases between the two ends. Germline V gene sequence: CDR1 SEHNR, CDR2 FQNEAQ (reference sequence). The CDR3 nucleotides read TGTGCCAGCAGCTTAGTTGGGGGGTTGAACACTGAAGCTTTCTTT. Residues: CASSLVGGLNTEAFF. Looking up the rest from reference TRBV7-9 and TRBJ1-1 gives the full variable domain: DTGVSQNPRHKITKRGQNVTFRCDPISEHNRLYWYRQTLGQGPEFLTYFQNEAQLEKSRLLSDRFSAERPKGSFSTLEIQRTEQGDSAMYLCASSLVGGLNTEAFFGQGTRLTVV.

DNA for the CDR3: TGCGCCAGCAGCTTGGCCCTAGCGGGATCGCACGTTGAGCAGTTCTTC. Translating it yields CASSLALAGSHVEQFF. The chain uses TRBV5-1 and TRBJ2-1; 9 bases line up with TRBD2. With 0 bases clipped from V and 9 bases from J, the junction kept 10 bases outside the gene matches. CDR3 length equals 16 residues. Germline V lookup: CDR1 SGHRS, CDR2 YFSETQ.

This clone was seen a single time. The rearrangement joins TRBV19 to TRBJ1-5, with 7 positions matching TRBD1. This CDR3 region has 15 residues. V lost 10 bases and J lost 3; bases outside the gene matches: 12. Germline CDR1 LNHDA, CDR2 SQIVND (reference sequence). The CDR3 DNA sequence: TGTGCCACTGCCCCGAAAGACAGGGCCAATCAGCCCCAGCATTTT. Its protein is CATAPKDRANQPQHF.

The chain is built from TRBV11-1 and TRBJ2-5; weak D call: TRBD2 (6 bases). V was shortened by 4 bases and J by 2 bases, with 11 bases between the two germline ends. CDR3 length: 14 amino acids. Germline assignment: CDR1 SGHAT and CDR2 FQDESV (reference sequence). CDR3 DNA: TGTGCCAGCAGCTCTGGACTACCTCAAGAGACCCAGTACTTC. This codes for CASSSGLPQETQYF.

V and J are TRBV28 and TRBJ2-7; D is perhaps TRBD2 (6 bases). From germline, CDR1 is MDHEN and CDR2 SYDVKM. There are 12 residues in the CDR3. V gave up 5 bases and J gave up 5 bases, with 10 bases separating them. In DNA, the CDR3 is TGTGCCAGCAGTCACCGGAGGGACGAGCAGTACTTC. Translating gives CASSHRRDEQYF.

V and J are TRBV7-9 and TRBJ2-7; 7 positions agree with TRBD1. Germline V gives CDR1 SEHNR, CDR2 FQNEAQ (reference sequence). The CDR3 is 14 amino acids. V shed 8 bases, J shed 6 bases, and the junction held 13 bases outside the gene matches. CDR3 bases: TGTGCCAGCGGCCTGGTGGCAGGGGGAGTCGAGCAGTACTTC. Its protein is CASGLVAGGVEQYF.

This clone was detected once. J is TRBJ2-7 and V is TRBV7-9, with a weak D call TRBD2 (6 bases). CDR1 is SEHNR, CDR2 FQNEAQ, per germline (reference sequence). This CDR3 contains 14 residues. V lost 5 bases and J 7 bases, leaving 18 bases between the germline ends. In nucleotides, the CDR3 is TGTGCCAGCAGCCTTACGGGACTCCCGGTTGAGCAGTACTTC. Translation gives CASSLTGLPVEQYF.

The chain is built from TRBV9 and TRBJ2-7, with a possible D match to TRBD2 (6 bases). CDR1 is SGDLS and CDR2 is YYNGEE in the germline V gene. The ends were cut back, 0 bases at V and 5 bases at J, with 15 bases in the middle. CDR3 size: 15 residues. CDR3 nucleotide sequence: TGTGCCAGCAGCGTAGTGGGGGGTGTTGGTGACGAGCAGTACTTC. Its translation is CASSVVGGVGDEQYF.

CDR3 sequence (DNA): TGTGCCAGTAGCCAGGCGGTGGGGCGGCTTTACGAGCAGTACTTC. It codes for CASSQAVGRLYEQYF. The chain links TRBV19 to TRBJ2-7; D is perhaps TRBD1 (5 bases). This CDR3 region has 15 residues. V gave up 6 bases and J gave up 4 bases, with 19 bases separating them. Germline V gene data show CDR1 as LNHDA and CDR2 as SQIVND (reference sequence).

The J gene is TRBJ2-7, the V gene TRBV7-9; 8 bases map to TRBD2. This CDR3 has 14 amino acids. The trim removed 5 bases at V and 3 bases at J, leaving 6 bases unmatched. The V gene's germline CDR1 is SEHNR and CDR2 FQNEAQ (reference sequence). The DNA of the CDR3 is TGTGCCAGCAGCCGGAGCGGGAGATTCTACGAGCAGTACTTC. Residues: CASSRSGRFYEQYF.

V is TRBV18 and J is TRBJ2-1, with TRBD2 matching over 9 bases. There are 14 residues in the CDR3. V gave up 6 bases and J gave up 5 bases; unmatched junction bases: 5. The germline CDR1 and CDR2 sequences are KGHSH and LQKENI. Here the CDR3 DNA reads TGTGCCAGCTCCCCGACTAGCGGTGACAATGAGCAGTTCTTC. Translation: CASSPTSGDNEQFF.

The V and J genes are TRBV25-1 and TRBJ2-7; D is unclear. CDR1 MGHDK and CDR2 SYGVNS come from the germline V gene. Trimming took 1 base from V and 5 from J, leaving 15 bases between them. The CDR3 totals 15 residues. This CDR3 reads CASSESRLSVHEQYF. CDR3 in DNA: TGTGCCAGCAGTGAATCTCGGCTTTCTGTACACGAGCAGTACTTC.

The J gene is TRBJ1-1, the V gene TRBV4-1; the D is unclear. This CDR3 is 13 amino acids long. CDR1 is MGHRA and CDR2 is YSYEKL in the germline V gene. V was trimmed by 2 bases and J by 8 bases, leaving 12 bases between them. The CDR3 DNA reads TGCGCCAGCAGCCAAAGTCCGGTAACCGAAGCTTTCTTT. Translation gives CASSQSPVTEAFF.

J is TRBJ2-7 and V is TRBV10-1; 10 nucleotides match TRBD2. The CDR3 totals 12 residues. The J segment lost 9 bases and the V segment lost 6 bases, leaving 5 bases of the junction unmatched. Germline CDR1 is WNHNN and CDR2 is SYGVQD (reference sequence). The CDR3, as DNA: TGCGCCAGCAGAACTAGCGGGATTACGCAGTACTTC. It codes for CASRTSGITQYF.

This clone occurred once. The chain links TRBV7-8 to TRBJ2-7; no clear D. Trimming removed 1 base at V and 8 bases at J, with 6 bases between. This CDR3 spans 11 amino acids. CDR1 and CDR2 (germline): SGHVS, FQNEAQ. CDR3 bases: TGTGCCAGCAGCTTAGAATTACAGCAGTACTTC. It is translated as CASSLELQQYF.

V gene TRBV6-6 combines with J gene TRBJ1-1; maybe TRBD1 (6 bases). CDR1 MNHNY and CDR2 SVGAGI come from the germline V gene (reference sequence). The CDR3 runs 12 residues. Trimming took off 5 bases at V and 5 bases at J, with 9 bases between the two ends. In DNA, the CDR3 is TGTGCCAGCAGTCCAGGGGCTACTGAAGCTTTCTTT. Encoded protein: CASSPGATEAFF.